This T cell receptor beta chain was recovered during a study of OX40 agonist ivuxolimab in advanced cancers. The assay was immunoSEQ multiplex PCR, and TCRdb's table has in-frame clones only and misses some. There are more than 65,000 clones in the sample; approximately 81% occur only once, and 5% to 6.5% lies in the top ten. Regarding this clone: What it recognizes is unknown.

Patients had blood sampled at baseline and again on cycle 4 day 1 and cycle 7 day 1. V dropped 5 bases and J dropped 8 bases, with 13 bases sitting between them. CDR1 is SGHDN, CDR2 FVKESK, per germline. CDR3 length: 14 residues. General observations from the study: Compared with others, partial responders at 0.1-3.0 mg/kg displayed clonal expansion among the lowest.

Specimen: CD4+ or CD8+ T cells sorted from blood, collected in a trial of the OX40 agonist ivuxolimab. The chain uses TRBV14 and TRBJ2-6, with D uncertain. The receptor was isolated from an adult with an advanced solid tumor such as melanoma, head and neck, liver or kidney cancer. The CDR3 protein is CASSIGLVPNVLTF. As DNA, the CDR3 is TGTGCCAGCAGCATCGGGCTGGTCCCCAACGTCCTGACTTTC.